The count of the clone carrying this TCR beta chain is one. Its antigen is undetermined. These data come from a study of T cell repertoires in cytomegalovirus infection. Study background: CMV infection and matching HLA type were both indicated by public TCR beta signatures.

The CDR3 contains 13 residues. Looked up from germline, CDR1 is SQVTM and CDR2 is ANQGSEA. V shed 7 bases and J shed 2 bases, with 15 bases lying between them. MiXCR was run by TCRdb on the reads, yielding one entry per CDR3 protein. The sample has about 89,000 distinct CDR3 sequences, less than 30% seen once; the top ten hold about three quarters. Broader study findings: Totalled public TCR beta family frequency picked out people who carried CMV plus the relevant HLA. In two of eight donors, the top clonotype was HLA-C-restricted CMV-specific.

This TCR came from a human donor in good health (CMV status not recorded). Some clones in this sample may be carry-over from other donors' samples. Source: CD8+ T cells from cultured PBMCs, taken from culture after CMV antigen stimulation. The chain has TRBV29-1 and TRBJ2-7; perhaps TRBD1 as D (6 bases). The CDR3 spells CSAIMTGTYEQYF. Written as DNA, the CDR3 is TGCAGCGCCATTATGACAGGAACCTACGAGCAGTACTTC.